Listed below are T cell receptor beta chains from one sample, sequenced in a study of T-cell reconstitution after alpha-beta-depleted transplantation in children. TCRdb reanalysed the PCR reads using MiXCR and keeps one entry per CDR3 protein. The profile shows about 58,000 distinct CDR3 sequences, roughly 45% of them singletons. The sequences come from PBMCs, mostly from graft donor cells, collected 360 days after TCRalphabeta/CD19-depleted stem cell transplant. Every receptor here comes from a male patient aged 10 to 17 who had a stem cell transplant for acute lymphoblastic leukemia, so the T cells may come from the graft donor. Each CDR3 is given with its conserved first and last residue. D genes are given only for firm matches. Size values are once, few and many counts, or a class for expanded clones, and some rows have none.

>TRBV27|TRBD1|TRBJ2-7|few
TGTGCCAGCAGTGTCGACAGGGGGCCGTACGAGCAGTACTTC
CASSVDRGPYEQYF
>TRBV29-1|TRBD1|TRBJ2-7|.
TGCAGCATATTGGGACAGGGAGTTAACGAGCAGTACTTC
CSILGQGVNEQYF
>TRBV12-3/TRBV12-4|TRBD1|TRBJ2-2|.
TGTGCCAGCAGTCCCGGGACAGGTCTGGGCGGGGAGCTGTTTTTT
CASSPGTGLGGELFF
>TRBV5-1|TRBD1|TRBJ2-5|once
TGCGCCAGCAGCTTACTAAAGGGACAGGGAAAAGAGACCCAGTACTTC
CASSLLKGQGKETQYF
>TRBV4-3|.|TRBJ1-2|.
TGCGCCAGCAGCCATAAACTGGACAGCTACTATGGCTACACCTTC
CASSHKLDSYYGYTF
>TRBV2|TRBD1|TRBJ1-4|.
TGTGCCAGCAGTGGGACAGGGTCTAATGAAAAACTGTTTTTT
CASSGTGSNEKLFF
>TRBV5-1|.|TRBJ2-1|.
TGCGCCAGCATGGAGAGTTCGAACAATGAGCAGTTCTTC
CASMESSNNEQFF
>TRBV29-1|.|TRBJ2-5|.
TGCAGCGTTGAACAGGGTGGGGAGACCCAGTACTTC
CSVEQGGETQYF
>TRBV29-1|.|TRBJ2-3|.
TGCAGCGTTGTACAGCTCAACACAGATACGCAGTATTTT
CSVVQLNTDTQYF
>TRBV7-8|TRBD2|TRBJ2-1|.
TGTGCCAGCAGCTCGGGACTAGCGGGGGCAAATGAGCAGTTCTTC
CASSSGLAGANEQFF